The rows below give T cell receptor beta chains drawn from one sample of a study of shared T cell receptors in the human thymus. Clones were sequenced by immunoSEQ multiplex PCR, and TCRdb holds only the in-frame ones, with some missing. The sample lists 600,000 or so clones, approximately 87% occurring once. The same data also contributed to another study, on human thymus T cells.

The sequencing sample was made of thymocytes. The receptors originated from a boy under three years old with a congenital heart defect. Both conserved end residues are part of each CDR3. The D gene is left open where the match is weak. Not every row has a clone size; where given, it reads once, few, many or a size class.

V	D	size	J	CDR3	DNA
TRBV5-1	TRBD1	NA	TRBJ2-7	CASSLGDRDPPYEQYF	TGCGCCAGCAGCTTGGGGGACAGGGATCCCCCCTACGAGCAGTACTTC
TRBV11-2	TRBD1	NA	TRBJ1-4	CASSADRGKDEKLFF	TGTGCCAGCAGCGCCGACAGGGGGAAGGATGAAAAACTGTTTTTT
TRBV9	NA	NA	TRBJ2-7	CASSPRDSHKDIYEQYF	TGTGCCAGCAGCCCCCGAGACAGTCACAAGGACATCTACGAGCAGTACTTC
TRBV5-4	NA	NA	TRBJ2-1	CAGSQGGSYNEQFF	TGTGCCGGTAGTCAGGGCGGCTCCTACAATGAGCAGTTCTTC
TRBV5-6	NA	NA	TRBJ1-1	CASSEGRGLTEAFF	TGTGCCAGCAGCGAGGGGCGGGGGCTCACTGAAGCTTTCTTT
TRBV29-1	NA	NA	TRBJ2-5	CSAIQGRETQYF	TGCAGCGCAATTCAGGGTAGAGAGACCCAGTACTTC
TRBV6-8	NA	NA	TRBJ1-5	CASSYGQINQPQHF	TGTGCCAGCAGTTATGGGCAGATCAATCAGCCCCAGCATTTT
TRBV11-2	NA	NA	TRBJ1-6	CASSLGQWSSYNSPLHF	TGTGCCAGCAGCTTAGGGCAGTGGAGCTCCTATAATTCACCCCTCCACTTT
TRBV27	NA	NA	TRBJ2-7	CASSLVSQAPYEQYF	TGTGCCAGCAGTTTAGTTTCACAGGCCCCCTACGAGCAGTACTTC
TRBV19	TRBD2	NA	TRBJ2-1	CASSPPGLADYNEQFF	TGTGCCAGTAGTCCCCCGGGACTAGCGGACTACAATGAGCAGTTCTTC
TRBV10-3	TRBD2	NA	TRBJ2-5	CAISESAGVETQYF	TGTGCCATCAGTGAGTCGGCGGGAGTTGAGACCCAGTACTTC
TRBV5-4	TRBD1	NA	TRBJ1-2	CASSLGQGAPGYTF	TGTGCCAGCAGCTTGGGACAGGGGGCGCCCGGCTACACCTTC
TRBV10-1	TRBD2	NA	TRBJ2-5	CASSSGKETQYF	TGCGCCAGCTCTAGCGGGAAAGAGACCCAGTACTTC
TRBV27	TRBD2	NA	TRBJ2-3	CASSFLLAGGVDTQYF	TGTGCCAGCAGTTTCTTATTAGCGGGAGGAGTCGATACGCAGTATTTT
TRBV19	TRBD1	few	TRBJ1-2	CASSQIRDRAPGYTF	TGTGCCAGTAGTCAAATCCGTGACAGGGCGCCCGGCTACACCTTC
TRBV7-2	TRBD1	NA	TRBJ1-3	CASSSHPRQGNGNTIYF	TGTGCCAGCAGCTCACATCCCCGACAGGGGAACGGAAACACCATATATTTT
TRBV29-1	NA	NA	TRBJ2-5	CSIPRGETQYF	TGCAGCATCCCTCGAGGGGAGACCCAGTACTTC
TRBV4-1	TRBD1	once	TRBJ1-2	CASSREPGQRDYGYTF	TGCGCCAGCAGCCGAGAACCGGGACAGAGAGACTATGGCTACACCTTC
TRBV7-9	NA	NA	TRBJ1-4	CASSFCGGPAQFEKLFF	TGTGCCAGCAGCTTTTGCGGGGGCCCAGCCCAATTTGAAAAACTGTTTTTT
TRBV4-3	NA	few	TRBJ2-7	CASSLGLDSYEQYF	TGCGCCAGCAGCCTAGGACTGGACTCCTACGAGCAGTACTTC
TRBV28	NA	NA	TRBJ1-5	CTSSPTDDYSNQPQHF	TGTACCAGCAGTCCGACAGATGATTATAGCAATCAGCCCCAGCATTTT
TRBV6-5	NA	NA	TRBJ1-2	CASSHREGWGGYTF	TGTGCCAGCAGCCATCGGGAGGGCTGGGGTGGCTACACCTTC
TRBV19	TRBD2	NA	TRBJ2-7	CASSILSLAGPSEQYF	TGTGCCAGTAGTATACTATCTCTAGCGGGCCCCTCCGAGCAGTACTTC
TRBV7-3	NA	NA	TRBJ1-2	CASSLTGDYGYTF	TGTGCCAGCAGCTTAACGGGAGACTATGGCTACACCTTC
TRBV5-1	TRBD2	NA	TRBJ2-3	CASSLGASGRAPDTQYF	TGCGCCAGCAGCTTGGGGGCTAGCGGGAGGGCCCCAGATACGCAGTATTTT
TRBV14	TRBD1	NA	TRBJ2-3	CASSQLRQGFWNTQYF	TGTGCCAGCAGCCAGTTAAGACAGGGGTTTTGGAATACGCAGTATTTT
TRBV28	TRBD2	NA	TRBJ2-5	CASSSGGTSGSGGPQTQETQYF	TGTGCCAGCAGTTCCGGGGGGACTAGCGGGAGCGGGGGGCCCCAAACTCAAGAGACCCAGTACTTC
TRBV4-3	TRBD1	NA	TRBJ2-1	CASSQDRGQYSYNEQFF	TGCGCCAGCAGCCAAGATCGGGGACAGTACTCCTACAATGAGCAGTTCTTC
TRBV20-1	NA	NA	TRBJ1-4	CSARARSGLFF	TGCAGTGCTAGAGCCCGGAGCGGACTGTTTTTT
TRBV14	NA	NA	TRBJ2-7	CASSQQDSYEQYF	TGTGCCAGCAGTCAACAGGACTCCTACGAGCAGTACTTC
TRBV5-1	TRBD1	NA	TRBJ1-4	CASSDTRGPTNEKLFF	TGCGCCAGCAGCGACACAAGGGGGCCGACTAATGAAAAACTGTTTTTT
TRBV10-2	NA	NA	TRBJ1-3	CASSEGTGSSGNTIYF	TGCGCCAGCAGTGAGGGAACAGGGTCCTCTGGAAACACCATATATTTT
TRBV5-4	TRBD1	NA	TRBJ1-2	CASSYRQGRGYGYTF	TGTGCCAGCAGCTACCGACAGGGCCGGGGCTATGGCTACACCTTC
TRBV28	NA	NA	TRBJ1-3	CAGSLDRHSGNTIYF	TGTGCCGGCAGCTTGGACAGACACTCTGGAAACACCATATATTTT
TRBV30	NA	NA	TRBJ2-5	CAWDSRGGEQYF	TGTGCCTGGGACTCCCGGGGCGGGGAGCAGTACTTC
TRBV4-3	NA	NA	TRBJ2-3	CASSQDKSDRSTDTQYF	TGCGCCAGCAGCCAAGATAAGAGCGACAGAAGCACAGATACGCAGTATTTT
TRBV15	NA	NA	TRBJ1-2	CATSRGRGVNYGYTF	TGTGCCACCAGCAGGGGACGCGGGGTAAACTATGGCTACACCTTC
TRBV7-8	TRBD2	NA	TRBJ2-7	CASSLAYGVSSTSGRAYEQYF	TGTGCCAGCAGCTTAGCTTATGGCGTGTCGTCGACTAGCGGGAGAGCCTACGAGCAGTACTTC
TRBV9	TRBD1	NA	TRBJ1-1	CASSVSGQGGKNTEAFF	TGTGCCAGCAGCGTCTCTGGACAGGGGGGGAAGAACACTGAAGCTTTCTTT
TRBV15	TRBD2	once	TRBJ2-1	CATSRAVSEVAGEPHEQFF	TGTGCCACCAGCAGAGCGGTCTCCGAAGTAGCGGGAGAGCCCCATGAGCAGTTCTTC
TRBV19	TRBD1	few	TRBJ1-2	CASSSHGQGASGYTF	TGTGCCAGTAGCAGCCACGGACAGGGGGCTAGTGGCTACACCTTC
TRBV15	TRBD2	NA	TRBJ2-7	CATSRTSGETYEQYF	TGTGCCACCAGCAGGACTAGCGGGGAAACCTACGAGCAGTACTTC
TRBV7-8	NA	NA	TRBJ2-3	CASSLAGRTTDTQYF	TGTGCCAGCAGCTTAGCGGGGCGAACCACAGATACGCAGTATTTT
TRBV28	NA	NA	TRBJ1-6	CASTLTDFNSPLHF	TGTGCCAGCACCTTGACAGACTTTAATTCACCCCTCCACTTT
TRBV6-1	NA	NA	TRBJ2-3	CASSDWGIGGDTQYF	TGTGCCAGCAGTGACTGGGGTATCGGAGGAGATACGCAGTATTTT